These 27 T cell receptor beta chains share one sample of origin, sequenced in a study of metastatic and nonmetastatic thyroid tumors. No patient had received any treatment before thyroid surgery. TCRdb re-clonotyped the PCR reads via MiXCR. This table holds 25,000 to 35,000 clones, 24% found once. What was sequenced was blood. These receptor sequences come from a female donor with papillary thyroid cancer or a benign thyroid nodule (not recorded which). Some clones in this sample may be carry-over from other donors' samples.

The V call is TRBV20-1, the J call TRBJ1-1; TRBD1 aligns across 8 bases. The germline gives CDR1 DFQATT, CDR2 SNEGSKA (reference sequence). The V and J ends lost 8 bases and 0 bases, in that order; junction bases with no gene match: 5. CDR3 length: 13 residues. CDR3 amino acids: CSSQGALNTEAFF. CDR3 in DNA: TGCAGTTCCCAGGGGGCCCTGAACACTGAAGCTTTCTTT.

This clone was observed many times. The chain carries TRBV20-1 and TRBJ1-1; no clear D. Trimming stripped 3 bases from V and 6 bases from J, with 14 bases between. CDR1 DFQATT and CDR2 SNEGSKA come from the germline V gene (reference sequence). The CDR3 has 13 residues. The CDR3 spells CSARVSGIAEAFF. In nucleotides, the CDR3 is TGCAGTGCTAGGGTGAGTGGGATCGCTGAAGCTTTCTTT.

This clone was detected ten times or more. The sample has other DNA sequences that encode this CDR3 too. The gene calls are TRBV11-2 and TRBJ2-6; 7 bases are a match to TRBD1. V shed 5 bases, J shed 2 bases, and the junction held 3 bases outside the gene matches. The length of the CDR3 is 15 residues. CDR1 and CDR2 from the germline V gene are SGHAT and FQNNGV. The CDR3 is CASSLDRAGANVLTF. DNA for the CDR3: TGTGCCAGCAGCCTCGACAGGGCTGGGGCCAACGTCCTGACTTTC.

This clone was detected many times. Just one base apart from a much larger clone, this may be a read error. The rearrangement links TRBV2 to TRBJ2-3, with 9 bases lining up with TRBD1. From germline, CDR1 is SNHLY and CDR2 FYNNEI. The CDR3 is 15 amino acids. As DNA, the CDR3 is TGTGCCAGCAGGCGGGACAGGGAGAGGGCAGATACGCGGTATTTT. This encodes CASRRDRERADTRYF. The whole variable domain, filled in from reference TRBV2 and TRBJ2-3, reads EPEVTQTPSHQVTQMGQEVILRCVPISNHLYFYWYRQILGQKVEFLVSFYNNEISEKSEIFDDQFSVERPDGSNFTLKIRSTKLEDSAMYFCASRRDRERADTRYFGPGTRLTVL.

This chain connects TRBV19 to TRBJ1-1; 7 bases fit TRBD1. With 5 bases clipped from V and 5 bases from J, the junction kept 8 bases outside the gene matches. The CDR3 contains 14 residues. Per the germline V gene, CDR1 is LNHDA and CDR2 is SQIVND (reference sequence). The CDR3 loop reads CASSPVTGVTEAFF. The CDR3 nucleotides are TGTGCCAGTAGTCCGGTAACAGGGGTAACTGAAGCTTTCTTT.

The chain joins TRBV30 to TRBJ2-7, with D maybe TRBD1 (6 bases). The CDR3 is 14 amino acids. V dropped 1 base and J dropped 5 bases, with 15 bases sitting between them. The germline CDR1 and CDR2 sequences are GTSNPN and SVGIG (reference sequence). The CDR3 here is CAWSGGRGLNEQYF. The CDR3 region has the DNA TGTGCCTGGAGTGGTGGCAGGGGTCTCAACGAGCAGTACTTC.

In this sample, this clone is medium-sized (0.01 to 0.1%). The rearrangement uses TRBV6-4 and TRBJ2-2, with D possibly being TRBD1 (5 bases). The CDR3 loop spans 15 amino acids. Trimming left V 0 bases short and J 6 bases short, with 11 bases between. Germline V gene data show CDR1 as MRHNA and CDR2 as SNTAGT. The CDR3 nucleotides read TGTGCCAGCAGTGACTCGCAGGGCTCCGCCGGGGAGCTGTTTTTT. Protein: CASSDSQGSAGELFF.

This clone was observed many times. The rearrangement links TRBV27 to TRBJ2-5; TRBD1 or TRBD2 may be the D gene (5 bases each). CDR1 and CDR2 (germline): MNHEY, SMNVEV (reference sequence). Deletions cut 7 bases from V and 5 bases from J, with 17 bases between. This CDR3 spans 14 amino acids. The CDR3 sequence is CASNPRGAWETQYF. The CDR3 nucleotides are TGTGCCAGCAACCCTAGGGGAGCTTGGGAGACCCAGTACTTC.

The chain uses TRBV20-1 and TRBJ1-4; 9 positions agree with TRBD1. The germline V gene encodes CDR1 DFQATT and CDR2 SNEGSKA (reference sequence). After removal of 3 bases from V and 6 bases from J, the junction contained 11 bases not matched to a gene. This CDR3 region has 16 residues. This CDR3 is CSASAGTGLPHEKLFF. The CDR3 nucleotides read TGCAGTGCTAGTGCCGGGACAGGGTTGCCGCATGAAAAACTGTTTTTT.

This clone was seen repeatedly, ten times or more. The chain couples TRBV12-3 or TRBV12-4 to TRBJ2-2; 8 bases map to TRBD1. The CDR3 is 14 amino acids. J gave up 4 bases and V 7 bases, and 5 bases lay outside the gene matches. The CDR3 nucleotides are TGTGCCAGCAAAATTGGACAGGGCACCGGGGAGCTGTTTTTT. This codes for CASKIGQGTGELFF.

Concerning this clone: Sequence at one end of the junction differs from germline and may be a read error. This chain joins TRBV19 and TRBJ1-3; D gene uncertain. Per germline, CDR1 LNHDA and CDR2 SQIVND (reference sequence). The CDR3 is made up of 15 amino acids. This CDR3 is CASSERQLSANTIYF. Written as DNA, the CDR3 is TGTGCCAGTAGCGAGCGGCAGCTCTCTGCAAACACCATATATTTT.

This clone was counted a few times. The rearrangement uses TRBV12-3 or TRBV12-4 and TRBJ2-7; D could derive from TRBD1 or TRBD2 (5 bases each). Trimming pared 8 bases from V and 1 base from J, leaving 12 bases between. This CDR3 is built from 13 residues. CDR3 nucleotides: TGTGCCAGCGGCCGAGGGGTGTCCTACGAGCAGTACTTC. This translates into CASGRGVSYEQYF.

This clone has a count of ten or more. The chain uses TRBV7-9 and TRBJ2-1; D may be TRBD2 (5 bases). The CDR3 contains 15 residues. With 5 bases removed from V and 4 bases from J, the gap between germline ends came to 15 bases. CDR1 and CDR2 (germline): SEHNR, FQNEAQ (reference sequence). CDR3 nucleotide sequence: TGTGCCAGCAGCCTTAGCGCCGGGCCTTACAATGAGCAGTTCTTC. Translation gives CASSLSAGPYNEQFF. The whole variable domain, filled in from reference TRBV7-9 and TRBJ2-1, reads DTGVSQNPRHKITKRGQNVTFRCDPISEHNRLYWYRQTLGQGPEFLTYFQNEAQLEKSRLLSDRFSAERPKGSFSTLEIQRTEQGDSAMYLCASSLSAGPYNEQFFGPGTRLTVL.

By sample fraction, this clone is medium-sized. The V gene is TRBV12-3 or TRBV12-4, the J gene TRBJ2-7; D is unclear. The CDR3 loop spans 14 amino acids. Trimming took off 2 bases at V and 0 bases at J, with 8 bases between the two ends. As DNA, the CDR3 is TGTGCCAGCAGTTTAAGCCACAGCTCCTACGAGCAGTACTTC. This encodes CASSLSHSSYEQYF.

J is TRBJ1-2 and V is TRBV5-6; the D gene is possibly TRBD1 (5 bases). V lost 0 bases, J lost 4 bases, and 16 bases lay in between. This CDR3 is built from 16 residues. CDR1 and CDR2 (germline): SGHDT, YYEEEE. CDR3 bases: TGTGCCAGCAGCTTGGAGTTCGCCAGGGTTTTCTATGGCTACACCTTC. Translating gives CASSLEFARVFYGYTF.

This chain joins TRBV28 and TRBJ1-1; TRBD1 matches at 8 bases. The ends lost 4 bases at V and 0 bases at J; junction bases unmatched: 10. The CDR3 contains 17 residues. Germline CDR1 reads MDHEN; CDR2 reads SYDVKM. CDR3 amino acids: CASSSGQGACLNTEAFF. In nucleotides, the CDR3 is TGTGCCAGCAGTTCAGGGCAGGGGGCTTGTCTGAACACTGAAGCTTTCTTT. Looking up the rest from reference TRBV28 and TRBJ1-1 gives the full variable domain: DVKVTQSSRYLVKRTGEKVFLECVQDMDHENMFWYRQDPGLGLRLIYFSYDVKMKEKGDIPEGYSVSREKKERFSLILESASTNQTSMYLCASSSGQGACLNTEAFFGQGTRLTVV.

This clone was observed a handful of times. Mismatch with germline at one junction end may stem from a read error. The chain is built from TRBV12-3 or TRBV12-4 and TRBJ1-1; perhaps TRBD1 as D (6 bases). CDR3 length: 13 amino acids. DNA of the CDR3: TGTGCCAGCCTATACCAACAGGGAACTGAGGCTTTCTTT. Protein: CASLYQQGTEAFF.

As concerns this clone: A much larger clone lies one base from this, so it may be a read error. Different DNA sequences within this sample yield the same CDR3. The CDR3 reads CASSSIGGSYNEQFF. The CDR3 nucleotides are TGTGCCAGCAGCTCGATAGGGGGGTCATACAATGAGCAGTTCTTC. V and J are TRBV5-4 and TRBJ2-1, with D perhaps assigned TRBD1 or TRBD2 (6 bases each). Trimming shortened V by 3 bases and J by 4 bases, and 14 bases separated the two germline ends. The CDR3 is 15 residues long. Looked up from germline, CDR1 is SGHNT and CDR2 is YYREEE (reference sequence).

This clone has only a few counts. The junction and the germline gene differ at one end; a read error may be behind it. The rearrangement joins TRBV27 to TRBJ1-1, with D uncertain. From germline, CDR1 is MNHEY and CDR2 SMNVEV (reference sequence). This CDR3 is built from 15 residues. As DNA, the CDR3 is TGTGCCACCAGTTTAATTCGTGGTGGGTGCACTGAAGCTTTCTTT. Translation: CATSLIRGGCTEAFF.

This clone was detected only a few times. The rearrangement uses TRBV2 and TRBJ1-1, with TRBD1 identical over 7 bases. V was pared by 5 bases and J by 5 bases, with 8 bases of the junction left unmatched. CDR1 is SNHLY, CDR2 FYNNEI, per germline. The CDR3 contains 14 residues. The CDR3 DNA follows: TGTGCCAGCAGTCAGCCCGCAGGGGGAACTGAAGCTTTCTTT. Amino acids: CASSQPAGGTEAFF.

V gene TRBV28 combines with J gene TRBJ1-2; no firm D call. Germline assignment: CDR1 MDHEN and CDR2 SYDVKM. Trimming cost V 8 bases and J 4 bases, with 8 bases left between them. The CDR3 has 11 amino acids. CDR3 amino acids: CASADTYGYTF. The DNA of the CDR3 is TGTGCCAGCGCCGACACCTATGGCTACACCTTC.

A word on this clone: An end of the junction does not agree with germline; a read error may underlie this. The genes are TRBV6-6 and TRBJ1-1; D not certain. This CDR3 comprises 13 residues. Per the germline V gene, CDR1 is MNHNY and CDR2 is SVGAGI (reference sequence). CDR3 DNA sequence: TGTGCCAGTAGTTATGCCATGGACACTGAAGCTTTCTTT. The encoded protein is CASSYAMDTEAFF.

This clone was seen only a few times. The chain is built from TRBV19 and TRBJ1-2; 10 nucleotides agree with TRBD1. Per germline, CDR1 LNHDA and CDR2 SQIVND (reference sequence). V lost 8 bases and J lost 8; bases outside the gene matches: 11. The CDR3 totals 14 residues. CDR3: CASGKDRGPEGYTF. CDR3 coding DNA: TGTGCCAGTGGAAAAGACAGGGGGCCGGAGGGCTACACCTTC.

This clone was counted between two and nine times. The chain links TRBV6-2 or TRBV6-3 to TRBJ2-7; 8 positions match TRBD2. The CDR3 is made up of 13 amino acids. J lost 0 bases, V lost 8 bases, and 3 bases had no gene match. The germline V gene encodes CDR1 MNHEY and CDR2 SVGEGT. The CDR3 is CASVTSGSYEQYF. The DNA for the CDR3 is TGTGCCAGCGTTACTAGCGGCTCCTACGAGCAGTACTTC.

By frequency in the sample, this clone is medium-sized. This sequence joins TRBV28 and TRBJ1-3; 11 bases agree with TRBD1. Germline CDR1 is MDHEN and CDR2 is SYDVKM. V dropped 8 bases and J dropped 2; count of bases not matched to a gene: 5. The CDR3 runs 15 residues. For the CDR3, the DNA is TGTGCCAGCTGGGGACAGGGGGTCACTGGAAACACCATATATTTT. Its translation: CASWGQGVTGNTIYF. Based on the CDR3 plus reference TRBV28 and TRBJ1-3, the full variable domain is DVKVTQSSRYLVKRTGEKVFLECVQDMDHENMFWYRQDPGLGLRLIYFSYDVKMKEKGDIPEGYSVSREKKERFSLILESASTNQTSMYLCASWGQGVTGNTIYFGEGSWLTVV.

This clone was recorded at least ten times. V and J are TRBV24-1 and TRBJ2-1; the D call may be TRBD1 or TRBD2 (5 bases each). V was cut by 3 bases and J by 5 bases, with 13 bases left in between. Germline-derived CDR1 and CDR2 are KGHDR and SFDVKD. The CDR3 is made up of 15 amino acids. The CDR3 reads CATSDPWRGDNEQFF. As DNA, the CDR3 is TGTGCCACCAGTGATCCGTGGCGAGGGGACAATGAGCAGTTCTTC.

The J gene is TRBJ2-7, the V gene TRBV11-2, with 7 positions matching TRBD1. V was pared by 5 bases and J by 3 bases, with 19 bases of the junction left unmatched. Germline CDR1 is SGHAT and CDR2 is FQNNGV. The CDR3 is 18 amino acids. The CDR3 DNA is TGTGCCAGCAGCCCCTACCGACCCACCGGGACAGAAAACTACGAGCAGTACTTC. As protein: CASSPYRPTGTENYEQYF.